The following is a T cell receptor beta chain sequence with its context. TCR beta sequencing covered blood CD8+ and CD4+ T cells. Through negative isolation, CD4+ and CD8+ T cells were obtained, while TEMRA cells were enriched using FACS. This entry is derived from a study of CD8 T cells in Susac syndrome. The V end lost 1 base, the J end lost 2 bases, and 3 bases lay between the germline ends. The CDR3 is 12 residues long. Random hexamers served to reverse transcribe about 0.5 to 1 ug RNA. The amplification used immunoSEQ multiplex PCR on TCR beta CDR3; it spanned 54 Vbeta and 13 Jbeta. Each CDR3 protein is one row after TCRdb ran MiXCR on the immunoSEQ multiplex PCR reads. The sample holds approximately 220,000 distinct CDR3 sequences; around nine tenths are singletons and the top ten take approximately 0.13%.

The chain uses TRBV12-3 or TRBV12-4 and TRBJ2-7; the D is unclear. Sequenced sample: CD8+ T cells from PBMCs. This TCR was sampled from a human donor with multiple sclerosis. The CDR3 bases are TGTGCCAGCAGTTTAGTAGCCTACGAGCAGTACTTC. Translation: CASSLVAYEQYF.